The entry below gives a single T cell receptor beta chain sequence along with its context. This entry comes from a study of blood T cell repertoires in COVID-19. Looking at the study overall: Donors in the United States, Italy and Spain gave samples during acute or convalescent COVID-19.

Only in-frame clones appear in the TCRdb table, and some are missing; sequencing was by immunoSEQ multiplex PCR. In the table there are about 260,000 clones, approximately 87% of which are singletons. The CDR3 runs 14 residues. In germline, CDR1 is LGHNA, CDR2 YNFKEQ. V lost 3 bases and J lost 9, with 15 bases in between. This chain connects TRBV4-2 to TRBJ2-4; a weak D match, TRBD2 (6 bases). The clonotype comes from a human donor in a cohort sampled during active COVID-19. Source material: peripheral blood. CDR3 region: CASSHEEGGSIQYF. For the CDR3, the DNA is TGTGCCAGCAGCCATGAGGAGGGTGGATCCATTCAGTACTTC.